This is a list of T cell receptor beta chains from one sample in a study of T cell responses to AZD1222 COVID-19 vaccine. The method was immunoSEQ multiplex PCR; TCRdb's version includes in-frame clones alone and lacks a portion of them. The data show fewer than 100,000 clones, about 88% seen once. Sequences were derived from peripheral blood, sampled on day 0 of AZD1222 vaccination. Receptor source: an adult in good health. CDR3s include the opening cysteine and the closing phenylalanine or tryptophan. A D gene is named only where the DNA matches it firmly. The size entry is marked missing in some rows and otherwise reads once, few, many or a size class.

V	size	D	J	length	DNA	CDR3
TRBV19	NA	NA	TRBJ1-4	11	TGTGCCAAAGACCATAATGAAAAACTGTTTTTT	CAKDHNEKLFF
TRBV28	NA	TRBD1	TRBJ1-5	15	TGTGCCAGCACCCTCGGGACAGGGGGCGGTCAGCCCCAGCATTTT	CASTLGTGGGQPQHF
TRBV11-1	NA	NA	TRBJ1-2	16	TGTGCCAGCAGCAGCCTAGACAGGACCGGCGGGTATGGCTACACCTTC	CASSSLDRTGGYGYTF
TRBV6-6	NA	TRBD1	TRBJ1-2	12	TGTGCCAGCAGGACAGGGGTCTATGGCTACACCTTC	CASRTGVYGYTF
TRBV21-1	NA	NA	TRBJ2-7	17	TGTGCCAGCAGCAAAAAGGGTAACCGGGACAGGGGAAGAGAGCAGTACTTC	CASSKKGNRDRGREQYF
TRBV10-3	few	NA	TRBJ1-2	13	TGTGCCATTAAACCAGGGGATCTCTATGGCTACACCTTC	CAIKPGDLYGYTF
TRBV4-1	once	NA	TRBJ1-2	14	TGCGCCAGCAGCCAAGATTCCACAAACTATGGCTACACCTTC	CASSQDSTNYGYTF
TRBV9	NA	NA	TRBJ2-7	13	TGTGCCAGCAGCCCCCCTCAGGCGAACGAGCAGTACTTC	CASSPPQANEQYF
TRBV29-1	few	NA	TRBJ2-7	12	TGCAGCGTTGAAATCGGGGGCTACGAGCAGTACTTC	CSVEIGGYEQYF
TRBV6-5	NA	NA	TRBJ1-2	14	TGTGCCAGCAGTCCCTGGGGGAAAGTTCGCGGCTACACCTTC	CASSPWGKVRGYTF
TRBV12-3/TRBV12-4	few	NA	TRBJ1-6	13	TGTGCCAGCAGTCGCCAGGGTTCGTCACCCCTCCACTTT	CASSRQGSSPLHF
TRBV4-3	NA	NA	TRBJ1-1	15	TGCGCCAGCAGCCAAGGGGAGCAGACCAACACTGAAGCTTTCTTT	CASSQGEQTNTEAFF
TRBV5-4	NA	NA	TRBJ2-2	15	TGTGCCAGCAGGTTCCGGGGGGCCATCGCCGGGGAGCTGTTTTTT	CASRFRGAIAGELFF
TRBV11-2	NA	NA	TRBJ2-1	14	TGTGCCTCCTCCCTGTCGAGCTCCTACAATGAGCAGTTCTTC	CASSLSSSYNEQFF
TRBV4-2	few	NA	TRBJ1-1	13	TGTGCCAGCAGCCAAGGATCACAGACTGAAGCTTTCTTT	CASSQGSQTEAFF
TRBV18	NA	NA	TRBJ1-1	14	TGTGCCAGCTCACCTCTACCCTGGACAGATGAAGCTTTCTTT	CASSPLPWTDEAFF
TRBV5-4	NA	TRBD2	TRBJ2-1	17	TGTGCCAGCAGCTTGGGCAGCGGGGGCCTCTCCTACAATGAGCAGTTCTTC	CASSLGSGGLSYNEQFF
TRBV28	NA	TRBD2	TRBJ2-1	19	TGTGCCAGCAGTTTATGGTTTAGTCGGACGGGGGGATCCTACAATGAGCAGTTCTTC	CASSLWFSRTGGSYNEQFF
TRBV25-1	NA	NA	TRBJ2-5	15	TGTGCCAGCAGTGACCATCGACAGAACCAAGAGACCCAGTACTTC	CASSDHRQNQETQYF
TRBV7-2	NA	NA	TRBJ1-2	12	TGTGCCAGCAGGGACGAGGTCTATGGCTACACCTTC	CASRDEVYGYTF
TRBV28	NA	TRBD2	TRBJ2-3	13	TGTGCCAGCGTGGCGGGAGGCACAGATACGCAGTATTTT	CASVAGGTDTQYF
TRBV7-9	NA	NA	TRBJ2-1	14	TGTGCCAGCAAAGTCGGGATTTCCTACAATGAGCAGTTCTTC	CASKVGISYNEQFF
TRBV6-5	NA	NA	TRBJ1-4	15	TGTGCCAGCAGTAGCCCGGGACGGGGGAATGAAAAACTGTTTTTT	CASSSPGRGNEKLFF
TRBV5-1	NA	TRBD2	TRBJ2-5	17	TGCGCCAGCAGCTTGGCGGTACTAGCGGGGGGCCAAGAGACCCAGTACTTC	CASSLAVLAGGQETQYF
TRBV19	NA	TRBD2	TRBJ2-1	14	TGTGCCAGTATGGGCGGGGGGGCGGTCAATGAGCAGTTCTTC	CASMGGGAVNEQFF
TRBV10-2	NA	TRBD2	TRBJ2-3	14	TGCGCCGCCGAAGCAAGCGGGGGGACAGATACGCAGTATTTT	CAAEASGGTDTQYF
TRBV9	NA	NA	TRBJ1-5	14	TGTGCCAGCAGCAACAGGGTGACGGATCAGCCCCAGCATTTT	CASSNRVTDQPQHF
TRBV6-5	NA	NA	TRBJ2-7	13	TGTGCCAGCAGCGCCGACGGATCCTACGAGCAGTACTTC	CASSADGSYEQYF
TRBV19	NA	TRBD2	TRBJ2-1	15	TGTGCCAGTAGCCTTAGCGGGGGCTCCTACAATGAGCAGTTCTTC	CASSLSGGSYNEQFF
TRBV6-1	once	TRBD1	TRBJ1-4	18	TGTGCCAGCAGTGAAATCTGGGAGGGGGCAGCAACTAATGAAAAACTGTTTTTT	CASSEIWEGAATNEKLFF
TRBV5-8	once	NA	TRBJ2-3	14	TGTGCCAGCAGCTTTGGGGGCCTCACAGATACGCAGTATTTT	CASSFGGLTDTQYF
TRBV7-3	once	NA	TRBJ2-3	15	TGTGCCAGCAGCGGACTGGGGGGATCCACAGATACGCAGTATTTT	CASSGLGGSTDTQYF
TRBV7-2	NA	TRBD1	TRBJ2-5	14	TGTGCCAGCAGCCCGGGACAGGGGCCCGAGACCCAGTACTTC	CASSPGQGPETQYF
TRBV6-2/TRBV6-3	NA	NA	TRBJ1-2	13	TGTGCCAGCAGTAGCCTCGAGACCTATGGCTACACCTTC	CASSSLETYGYTF